This TCR beta chain was captured by sequencing in a study of blood T cell repertoires in COVID-19 (dated by TCRdb to the early 2020s). General notes on the study: The collaborator samples originated in the United States, Italy and Spain and spanned the acute and convalescent phases of COVID-19. The prospective study material was composed of cDNA or gDNA derived from T cells, B-cell-depleted T cells, or PBMCs. The dataset comprised deeply sampled blood TCRbeta repertoires from subjects exposed to, actively infected with, or recovered from COVID-19. The repertoires were released in a freely available public database meant as a resource for research on the immune response to SARS-CoV-2. The samples were drawn from the first 160 participants of the ongoing ImmuneRACE study and from 950 to 1,500 subjects provided by 6 global collaborators. Sample metadata almost always included a de-identified subject ID, COVID-19 status, age in years and sex. Where available, HLA class I and class II types were obtained from metadata supplied by the sample provider rather than from assay-based typing.

The research as a whole found: The amount of clinical and demographic metadata varied by source and participant and was provided uncurated.

The immunoSEQ Assay, a bias-controlled multiplex PCR, was used to amplify TCRbeta CDR3 regions from genomic DNA. Concerning the study's data processing: Within the assay, amplification of reference gene primers was used to estimate how many nucleated cells each sample contained. Sequence reads were collapsed and filtered to measure the absolute abundance of every unique TCRbeta CDR3 rearrangement. For each sample, productive Simpson clonality was calculated as the square root of Simpson's diversity index over productive rearrangements. TCRdb mirrors the immuneACCESS table, restricted to in-frame sequences. Some clones are absent from its copies; in checked studies, under half trace to an unresolved V gene, and the reason for the others is unknown. The DNA gave D and trimming, while V, J and clone size come from that table. The sample has more than 80,000 clones on record, roughly 89% of them singletons. The ten largest clones add up to about 17% of the sample.

Of note for this clone: Its antigen target is currently unknown. Per-nucleotide qualities are absent, and no much larger clonotype sits a single base away.

One collaborating source in Seattle enrolled patients while the patients were actively infected and followed the patients over time throughout the course of disease. Each collaborating institution followed its own protocols to collect whole blood in K2EDTA tubes. For TCRbeta analysis, collaborators shipped samples in one of three forms: frozen whole blood, isolated PBMCs, or DNA extracted from either of those sample types. Trimming takes 6 bases off V and 4 bases off J; junction bases not matched to a gene: 2. CDR1 SQVTM and CDR2 ANQGSEA are derived from the germline V gene. The CDR3 runs 13 amino acids, cysteine and phenylalanine included. Kept here is only the CDR3 DNA, which spans 39 bases and is read in frame from base 1.

This sequence was found in an older woman with COVID-19, enrolled during active disease. Material for sequencing was peripheral blood. The V gene is TRBV29-1 and the J gene is TRBJ1-4, with TRBD1 identical over 10 junction bases. The DNA reads TGCAGCGTGGGGGACAGGGGTAATGAAAAACTGTTTTTT. Its protein is CSVGDRGNEKLFF.